In its sample, the clone carrying this T cell receptor beta chain was seen many times. TCRdb used MiXCR to call clones anew from the PCR reads. The sample lists about 90,000 clones, 8% to 9.5% occurring once. Patients underwent thyroid surgery, and none had received any treatment before it. This entry is derived from a study of metastatic and nonmetastatic thyroid tumors. Sequencing input: blood. This TCR was recovered from a female donor with papillary thyroid cancer or a benign thyroid nodule (not recorded which). Some clones in this sample may be carry-over from other donors' samples.

The CDR3 sequence is CASSSPGLADYSYEQYF. The CDR3 region has the DNA TGTGCCAGCAGTTCGCCGGGACTAGCGGATTATTCCTACGAGCAGTACTTC. This chain joins TRBV6-6 and TRBJ2-7, with TRBD2 identical over 11 bases. The CDR3 runs 17 residues. Unmatched junction bases numbered 9, after V lost 4 bases and J lost 1 base. Looked up from germline, CDR1 is MNHNY and CDR2 is SVGAGI (reference sequence).